The 25 T cell receptor beta chains below come from one sample, sequenced in a study of blood T cells in healthy people across ages. Alongside a J-beta primer mix, a sample-barcoded 5' primer served in a second PCR lasting roughly 7 to 11 cycles. A single record per CDR3 protein comes from TCRdb applying MiXCR to the 5' RACE reads. Here the sample spans 1,100,000 or so distinct CDR3 sequences, more than 40% being singletons. Sequenced input: blood. The receptor source for this set is a woman aged 60 to 75 in good health.

The J gene is TRBJ2-1, the V gene TRBV27; 10 positions agree with TRBD2. CDR1 and CDR2 from the germline V gene are MNHEY and SMNVEV (reference sequence). V was clipped by 3 bases and J by 3 bases; unmatched bases: 14. The CDR3 runs to 19 residues. As DNA, the CDR3 is TGTGCCAGCAGTTTTAGGACTAGCGGTGGGGATTGGGGCTACAATGAGCAGTTCTTC. Translated, it gives CASSFRTSGGDWGYNEQFF.

This sequence joins TRBV5-1 and TRBJ2-5; D possibly uses TRBD1 or TRBD2 (6 bases each). The CDR3 contains 12 residues. Germline CDR1 reads SGHRS; CDR2 reads YFSETQ. Trimming left V 5 bases short and J 9 bases short, with 14 bases between. The CDR3 sequence: CASRKPGEAQYF. CDR3 nucleotides: TGCGCCAGCAGAAAACCAGGGGAGGCCCAGTACTTC.

Notes on this clonotype: A single base separates this from a much larger clone, so it may be a read error. The chain combines TRBV3-1 with TRBJ2-5; D ambiguous. V gave up 4 bases and J gave up 11 bases, with 17 bases separating them. Germline values: CDR1 LGHDT, CDR2 YNNKEL (reference sequence). This CDR3 has 13 amino acids. The CDR3 here is CASSPTKSREQYF. CDR3 nucleotide sequence: TGTGCCAGCAGCCCAACGAAGAGCCGTGAGCAGTACTTC.

This clonotype was seen ten or more times. V is TRBV13 and J is TRBJ2-4; 9 bases agree with TRBD1. The length of the CDR3 is 14 residues. The germline V gene has CDR1 PRHDT and CDR2 FYEKMQ (reference sequence). J gave up 9 bases and V 3 bases, and 6 bases lay outside the gene matches. CDR3 sequence (DNA): TGTGCCAGCAGCTTTAGGACAGGGGCAACCATTCAGTACTTC. Its protein product is CASSFRTGATIQYF.

This clonotype was seen a handful of times. The rearrangement uses TRBV29-1 and TRBJ2-3; 8 nucleotides agree with TRBD2. With 6 bases clipped from V and 1 base from J, the junction kept 15 bases outside the gene matches. Germline CDR1 reads SQVTM; CDR2 reads ANQGSEA. This CDR3 contains 17 residues. CDR3 in DNA: TGCAGCGTCATTACTAGCGGTCCAACCAGAGGCACAGATACGCAGTATTTT. Encoded protein: CSVITSGPTRGTDTQYF.

The CDR3 nucleotides are TGTGCCAGCAGCCAGGGGACAGGGGGCTCGGATGGCTACACCTTC. Its translation: CASSQGTGGSDGYTF. The chain couples TRBV13 to TRBJ1-2, with TRBD1 matching 12 bases. The length of the CDR3 is 15 residues. Germline loops: CDR1 PRHDT, CDR2 FYEKMQ (reference sequence). Germline trimming cut 5 bases from V and 6 bases from J; bases unmatched to any gene: 7.

This clonotype turned up a few times. The chain carries TRBV7-3 and TRBJ1-1, with D possibly matching TRBD1 (5 bases). Germline V gene lookup returns CDR1 SGHTA and CDR2 FQGTGA. This CDR3 has 15 amino acids. Trimming stripped 5 bases from V and 4 bases from J, with 17 bases between. Written as DNA, the CDR3 is TGTGCCAGCAGCCCCACTGGGCGGGGGGGCACTGAAGCTTTCTTT. Residues: CASSPTGRGGTEAFF.

The CDR3 sequence: CSVGRDSLYEQYF. Written as DNA, the CDR3 is TGCAGCGTTGGCCGGGACTCGCTCTACGAGCAGTACTTC. V usage is TRBV29-1 and J usage is TRBJ2-7, with a weak D call TRBD2 (6 bases). The V end lost 4 bases, the J end lost 3 bases, and 13 bases lay between the germline ends. This CDR3 is built from 13 residues. The germline V gene encodes CDR1 SQVTM and CDR2 ANQGSEA.

The chain employs TRBV5-1 and TRBJ2-5, with TRBD2 matching 10 bases. CDR3 length: 17 residues. Germline CDR1 reads SGHRS; CDR2 reads YFSETQ. With V trimmed by 0 bases and J by 1 base, 6 bases remained unmatched. CDR3 amino acids: CASSLEGRTSGQETQYF. CDR3 nucleotide sequence: TGCGCCAGCAGCTTGGAGGGGCGGACTAGCGGCCAAGAGACCCAGTACTTC.

This clonotype was counted between two and nine times. V gene TRBV2 combines with J gene TRBJ2-3; TRBD2 matches 8 bases. V was pared by 2 bases and J by 1 base, with 8 bases of the junction left unmatched. Germline V lookup: CDR1 SNHLY, CDR2 FYNNEI. This CDR3 region has 17 residues. The CDR3 DNA reads TGTGCCAGCAGTGAAATTAAAGCGGGAGAGCGCACAGATACGCAGTATTTT. Its translation is CASSEIKAGERTDTQYF. Using reference TRBV2 and TRBJ2-3 for the parts outside the CDR3, the full variable domain is EPEVTQTPSHQVTQMGQEVILRCVPISNHLYFYWYRQILGQKVEFLVSFYNNEISEKSEIFDDQFSVERPDGSNFTLKIRSTKLEDSAMYFCASSEIKAGERTDTQYFGPGTRLTVL.

Concerning this clonotype itself: A read error may produce the germline difference seen at one junction end. The chain carries TRBV5-4 and TRBJ2-4; D is unclear. CDR1 is SGHNT, CDR2 YYREEE, per germline (reference sequence). This CDR3 is built from 16 residues. CDR3 DNA: TGTGCCAACAGCTTGGAAGGTTGGGGAGCCAAAAACATTCAGTACTTC. Translated: CANSLEGWGAKNIQYF.

A few counts support this clonotype. V gene TRBV28 combines with J gene TRBJ2-7; D is unresolved. The CDR3 has 14 amino acids. Germline loops: CDR1 MDHEN, CDR2 SYDVKM. V was cut by 9 bases and J by 2 bases, with 17 bases left in between. CDR3 sequence (DNA): TGTGCCAGTTCCGAGGTAGGTCGAACCTACGAGCAGTACTTC. Protein: CASSEVGRTYEQYF.

V is TRBV27 and J is TRBJ2-7, with D perhaps matching TRBD1 (5 bases). Germline V gene sequence: CDR1 MNHEY, CDR2 SMNVEV (reference sequence). V lost 3 bases and J lost 7, with 16 bases in between. The CDR3 sequence is 14 residues long. DNA for the CDR3: TGTGCCAGCAGTTTTGGCAGGGAATACGGGGAGCAGTACTTC. This translates into CASSFGREYGEQYF.

This clonotype was seen just once. The chain recombines TRBV21-1 with TRBJ2-5; the table's D call, TRBD2, has no DNA check behind it. TRBV21-1 has pseudogene status. The CDR3 extends over 14 amino acids. CDR3 coding DNA: TGTGCCAGCAGCAGCGCATTAGGGCTGGAGACCCAGTACTTC. The encoded protein is CASSSALGLETQYF.

The V gene is TRBV7-2, the J gene TRBJ2-7; TRBD2 matches at 8 bases. The J call may be faulty, since TRBJ2-5 better matches the DNA end. CDR1 is SGHTA and CDR2 is FQGNSA in the germline V gene. The CDR3 sequence is 14 residues long. DNA for the CDR3: TGTGCCAGCAGCTTAGGAGCGGGAGACCAGACCCAGTACTTC. Amino acids: CASSLGAGDQTQYF.

This clonotype has more than one count but fewer than ten. The chain employs TRBV10-3 and TRBJ2-1; D remains ambiguous. The V gene lost 4 bases and the J gene lost 8 bases, with 6 bases spanning the gap. Germline CDR1 reads ENHRY; CDR2 reads SYGVKD. The CDR3 totals 11 residues. The DNA for the CDR3 is TGTGCCATCAGTGCGTCCTATGAGCAGTTCTTC. Translating gives CAISASYEQFF.

CDR3 loop: CASRQGTGVDEQYF. The CDR3 nucleotides read TGTGCCAGCAGACAAGGGACAGGGGTCGATGAGCAGTACTTC. The chain uses TRBV6-1 and TRBJ2-5, with TRBD1 identical over 10 bases. J was trimmed by 11 bases and V by 6 bases; bases with no gene match: 12. Germline CDR1 MNHNS, CDR2 SASEGT. The CDR3 totals 14 residues.

This chain links TRBV12-3 or TRBV12-4 with TRBJ2-3, with D tentatively TRBD1 (6 bases). Trimming took off 6 bases at V and 15 bases at J, with 25 bases between the two ends. The CDR3 loop spans 14 amino acids. For the CDR3, the DNA is TGTGCCAGCAGCCTCTCCAGGGGTTCAGATATGCAATATTTT. Amino acid sequence: CASSLSRGSDMQYF.

In DNA, the CDR3 is TGTGCCACCAGTGAGACAGGGGCCGGGACGCAGTATTTT. Translation gives CATSETGAGTQYF. This rearrangement joins TRBV24-1 to TRBJ2-3, with 8 bases aligning to TRBD1. Per the germline V gene, CDR1 is KGHDR and CDR2 is SFDVKD. The CDR3 is 13 residues long. The ends lost 4 bases at V and 9 bases at J; junction bases unmatched: 5.

This chain connects TRBV9 to TRBJ2-1; the match to TRBD2 covers 7 bases. There are 16 residues in the CDR3. After removal of 0 bases from V and 7 bases from J, the junction contained 10 bases not matched to a gene. Germline loops: CDR1 SGDLS, CDR2 YYNGEE. CDR3 region: CASSVETRAGRNEQFF. CDR3 in DNA: TGTGCCAGCAGCGTAGAAACGCGAGCGGGAAGGAATGAGCAGTTCTTC.

This clonotype was observed at least ten times. The chain is built from TRBV20-1 and TRBJ2-7; weak D call: TRBD2 (6 bases). CDR1 is DFQATT and CDR2 is SNEGSKA in the germline V gene (reference sequence). The CDR3 is 13 residues long. Between the trimmed V and J ends, which lost 6 bases and 7 bases, there was a span of 19 bases. The CDR3 loop reads CSASGDGPGEQYF. The CDR3 DNA follows: TGCAGTGCGTCGGGGGATGGGCCCGGGGAGCAGTACTTC.

The V call is TRBV11-2, the J call TRBJ2-7; 9 bases agree with TRBD1. Trimming cost V 5 bases and J 7 bases; bases outside gene matches: 9. The germline V gene has CDR1 SGHAT and CDR2 FQNNGV. The CDR3 contains 14 residues. The chain's CDR3 is CASSPTGTGNEQYF. The CDR3 DNA reads TGTGCCAGCAGCCCGACCGGGACAGGGAATGAGCAGTACTTC.

The chain joins TRBV12-3 or TRBV12-4 to TRBJ2-3, with a tentative D call TRBD2 (6 bases). The CDR3 runs to 13 residues. V was shortened by 6 bases and J by 6 bases, with 13 bases between the two germline ends. In DNA, the CDR3 is TGTGCCAGCAGCGAGGACTATTCCGATACGCAGTATTTT. As protein: CASSEDYSDTQYF.

This clonotype came up a few times. The V gene is TRBV6-5, the J gene TRBJ2-7; 12 positions match TRBD2. This CDR3 spans 15 amino acids. CDR1 is MNHEY and CDR2 is SVGAGI in the germline V gene. V was pared by 5 bases and J by 6 bases, with 8 bases of the junction left unmatched. Here the CDR3 DNA reads TGTGCCAGCAGTCGCCGACTAGCGGGAGTTCTCGAGCAGTACTTC. Translating gives CASSRRLAGVLEQYF.

This rearrangement joins TRBV24-1 to TRBJ2-1; 8 nucleotides match TRBD2. The DNA end favors TRBJ2-7, so the J call may be wrong. The CDR3 spans 16 residues. Germline CDR1 is KGHDR and CDR2 is SFDVKD. The CDR3 region has the DNA TGTGCCACCAGTGATCCAGCGGGAGACGCCTACAATGAGCAGTACTTC. As protein: CATSDPAGDAYNEQYF.